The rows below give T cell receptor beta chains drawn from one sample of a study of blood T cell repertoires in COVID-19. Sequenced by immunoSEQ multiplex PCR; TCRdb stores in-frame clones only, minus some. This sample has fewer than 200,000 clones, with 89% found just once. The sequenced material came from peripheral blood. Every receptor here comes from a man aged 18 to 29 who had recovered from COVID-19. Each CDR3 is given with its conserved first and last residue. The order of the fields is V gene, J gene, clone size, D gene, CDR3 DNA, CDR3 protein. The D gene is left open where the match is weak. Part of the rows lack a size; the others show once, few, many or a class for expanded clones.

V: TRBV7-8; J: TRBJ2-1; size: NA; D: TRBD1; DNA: TGTGCCAGCAGCTCAACGGGACAGGGCCCCAATGAGCAGTTCTTC; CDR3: CASSSTGQGPNEQFF
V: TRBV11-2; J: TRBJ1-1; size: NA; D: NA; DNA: TGTGCAGAATCAGGCGCTATGAACACTGAAGCTTTCTTT; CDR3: CAESGAMNTEAFF
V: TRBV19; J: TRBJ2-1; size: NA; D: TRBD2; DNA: TGTGCCAGTAGTATAGTTTTTACTAGCGGGGAGCTGCAGTTCTTC; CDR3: CASSIVFTSGELQFF
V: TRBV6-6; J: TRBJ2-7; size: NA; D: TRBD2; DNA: TGTGCCAGCAGTCTCTCTTGGACTAGCGGGAGGGCCGCGTCTTACTACGAGCAGTACTTC; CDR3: CASSLSWTSGRAASYYEQYF
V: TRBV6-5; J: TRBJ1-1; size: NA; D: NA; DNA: TGTGCCAGCAGTTACTCATCGGTCCGAACGACTGAAGCTTTCTTT; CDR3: CASSYSSVRTTEAFF
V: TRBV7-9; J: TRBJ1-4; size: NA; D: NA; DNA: TGTGCCAGCAGCCGTCTACAGGGTGCTAATGAAAAACTGTTTTTT; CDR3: CASSRLQGANEKLFF
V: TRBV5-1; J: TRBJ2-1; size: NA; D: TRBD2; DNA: TGCGCCAGCAGCGGCCTTAGCGGGAGAATTCTCAATGAGCAGTTCTTC; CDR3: CASSGLSGRILNEQFF
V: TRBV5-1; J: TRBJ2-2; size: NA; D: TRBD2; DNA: TGCGCCAGCAGCTTAACCGGGACTAGCGGGAGAAAAACCGGGGAGCTGTTTTTT; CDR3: CASSLTGTSGRKTGELFF
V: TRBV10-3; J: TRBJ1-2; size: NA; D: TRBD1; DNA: TGTGCCATCAGTAGACAGGGTGATGGCTACACCTTC; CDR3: CAISRQGDGYTF
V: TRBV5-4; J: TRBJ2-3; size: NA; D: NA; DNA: TGTGCCAGCAGCTTCGATATTAGCGGAGATACGCAGTATTTT; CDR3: CASSFDISGDTQYF
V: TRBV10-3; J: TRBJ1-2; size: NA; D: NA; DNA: TGTGCCATCAGTGACCCAAGGACGGGGGGCGAGGGCTACACCTTC; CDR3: CAISDPRTGGEGYTF
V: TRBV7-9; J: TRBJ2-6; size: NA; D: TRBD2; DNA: TGTGCCAGCAGGCGACTAGCGCCTGGGGCCAACGTCCTGACTTTC; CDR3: CASRRLAPGANVLTF
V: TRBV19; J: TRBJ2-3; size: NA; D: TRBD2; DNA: TGTGCCAGCGGGGGGGGGACAGATACGCAGTATTTT; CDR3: CASGGGTDTQYF
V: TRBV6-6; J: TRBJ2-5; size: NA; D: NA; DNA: TGTGCCAGCAGTTACTTAGACAGCCAAGAGACCCAGTACTTC; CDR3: CASSYLDSQETQYF
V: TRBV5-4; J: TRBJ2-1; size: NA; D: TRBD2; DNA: TGTGCCAGCAGCTCGCTAGCGGGAGGGATTACGCACAATGAGCAGTTCTTC; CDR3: CASSSLAGGITHNEQFF
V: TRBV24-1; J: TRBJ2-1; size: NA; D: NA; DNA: TGTGCCACCAGTGATCGTAGCGCTGGTAAAAATGAGCAGTTCTTC; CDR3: CATSDRSAGKNEQFF
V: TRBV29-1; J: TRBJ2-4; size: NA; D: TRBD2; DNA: TGCAGCGCCAGGACTAGCGGGAGGTTAGCCAAAAACATTCAGTACTTC; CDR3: CSARTSGRLAKNIQYF
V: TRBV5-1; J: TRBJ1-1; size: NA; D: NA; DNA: TGCGCCAGCAGCTTGGGGGCAGGGAACACTGAAGCTTTCTTT; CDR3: CASSLGAGNTEAFF
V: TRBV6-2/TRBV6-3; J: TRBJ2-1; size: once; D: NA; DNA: TGTGCCAGCAGTTACTCAGGCGCGTGGAGCTCCTACAATGAGCAGTTCTTC; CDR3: CASSYSGAWSSYNEQFF
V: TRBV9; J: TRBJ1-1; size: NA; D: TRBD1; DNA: TGTGCCAGCAGCGCTCATACAGGGGACACTGAAGCTTTCTTT; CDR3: CASSAHTGDTEAFF